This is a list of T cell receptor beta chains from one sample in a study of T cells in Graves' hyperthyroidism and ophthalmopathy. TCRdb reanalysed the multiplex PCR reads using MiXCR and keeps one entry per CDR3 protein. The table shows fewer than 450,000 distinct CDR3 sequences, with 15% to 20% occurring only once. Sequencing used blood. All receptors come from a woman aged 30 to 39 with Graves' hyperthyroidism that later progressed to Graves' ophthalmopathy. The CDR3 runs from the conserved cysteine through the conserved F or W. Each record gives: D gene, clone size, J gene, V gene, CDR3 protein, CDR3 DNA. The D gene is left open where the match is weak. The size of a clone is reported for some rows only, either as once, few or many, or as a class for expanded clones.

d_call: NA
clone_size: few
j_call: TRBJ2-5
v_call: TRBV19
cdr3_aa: CAMLETQYF
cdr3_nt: TGTGCCATGTTGGAGACCCAGTACTTC

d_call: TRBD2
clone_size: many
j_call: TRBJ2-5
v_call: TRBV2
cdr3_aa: CASSTPRTSGRKGRETQYF
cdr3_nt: TGTGCCAGCAGTACTCCCCGGACTAGCGGGAGGAAAGGGAGAGAGACCCAGTACTTC

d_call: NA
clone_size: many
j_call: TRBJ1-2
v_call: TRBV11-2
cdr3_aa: CASSSVRRPYGYTF
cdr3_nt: TGTGCCAGCAGTAGTGTTAGGCGTCCCTATGGCTACACCTTC

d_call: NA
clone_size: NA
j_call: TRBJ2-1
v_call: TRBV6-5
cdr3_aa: CASSYLTRTGNEQFF
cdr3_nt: TGTGCCAGCAGTTACCTTACTAGAACGGGGAATGAGCAGTTCTTC

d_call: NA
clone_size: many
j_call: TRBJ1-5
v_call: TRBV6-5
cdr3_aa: CASSYSRVGNQPQHF
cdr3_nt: TGTGCCAGCAGTTACTCACGGGTTGGCAATCAGCCCCAGCATTTT

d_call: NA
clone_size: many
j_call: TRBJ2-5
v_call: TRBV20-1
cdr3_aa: CSASGGKQETQYF
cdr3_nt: TGCAGTGCTAGCGGGGGAAAGCAGGAGACCCAGTACTTC

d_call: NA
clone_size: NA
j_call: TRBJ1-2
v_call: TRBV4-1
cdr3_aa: CASSQDDRTNYGYTF
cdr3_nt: TGCGCCAGCAGCCAAGACGACCGAACGAACTATGGCTACACCTTC

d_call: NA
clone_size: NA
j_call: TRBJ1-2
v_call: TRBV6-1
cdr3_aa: CASSEVGANYGYTF
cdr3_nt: TGTGCCAGCAGTGAAGTGGGGGCAAACTATGGCTACACCTTC

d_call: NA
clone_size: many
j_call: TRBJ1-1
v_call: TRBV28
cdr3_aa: CASSSSRGIWSEAFF
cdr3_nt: TGTGCCAGCAGCTCTTCGCGGGGGATTTGGTCTGAAGCTTTCTTT

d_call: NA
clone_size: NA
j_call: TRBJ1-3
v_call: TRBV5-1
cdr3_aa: CASRQGPTSSGNTIYF
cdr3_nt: TGCGCCAGCAGGCAAGGACCGACCTCCTCTGGAAACACCATATATTTT

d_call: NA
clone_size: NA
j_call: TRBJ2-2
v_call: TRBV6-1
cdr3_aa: CATEIGRGGAGELFF
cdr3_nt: TGTGCCACGGAGATTGGGAGGGGGGGGGCCGGGGAGCTGTTTTTT

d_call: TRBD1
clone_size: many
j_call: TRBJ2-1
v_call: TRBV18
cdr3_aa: CASSPGTGAYNEQFF
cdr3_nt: TGTGCCAGCTCACCGGGGACAGGGGCCTACAATGAGCAGTTCTTC

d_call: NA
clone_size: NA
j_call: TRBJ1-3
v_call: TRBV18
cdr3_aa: CASSPTQTGNTIYF
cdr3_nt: TGTGCCAGCTCACCGACCCAAACTGGAAACACCATATATTTT

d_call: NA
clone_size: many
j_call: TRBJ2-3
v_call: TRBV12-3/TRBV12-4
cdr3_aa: CASSPPTRGWTQYF
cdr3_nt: TGTGCCAGCAGTCCCCCGACTCGCGGTTGGACGCAGTATTTT

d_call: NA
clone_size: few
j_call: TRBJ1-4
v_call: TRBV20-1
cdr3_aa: CSARRGGTNEKLFF
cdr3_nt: TGCAGTGCTAGACGAGGCGGAACTAATGAAAAACTGTTTTTT

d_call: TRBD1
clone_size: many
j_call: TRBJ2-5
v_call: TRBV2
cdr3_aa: CASSRLDRGGETQYF
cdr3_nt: TGTGCCAGCAGTCGACTAGACAGGGGGGGAGAGACCCAGTACTTC

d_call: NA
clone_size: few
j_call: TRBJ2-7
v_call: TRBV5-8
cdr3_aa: CASRRVGSSYEQYF
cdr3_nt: TGTGCCAGCAGGAGGGTCGGTAGCTCCTACGAGCAGTACTTC

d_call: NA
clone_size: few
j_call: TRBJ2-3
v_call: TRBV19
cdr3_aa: CASSKGVGTDTQYF
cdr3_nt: TGTGCCAGTAGTAAGGGGGTCGGCACAGATACGCAGTATTTT

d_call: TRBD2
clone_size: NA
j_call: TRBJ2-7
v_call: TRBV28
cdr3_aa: CASSPLAGGGWEQYF
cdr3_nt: TGTGCCAGCAGTCCTTTAGCGGGAGGAGGATGGGAGCAGTACTTC

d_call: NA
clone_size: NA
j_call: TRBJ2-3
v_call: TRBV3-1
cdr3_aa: CASSQYYSPSVTDTQYF
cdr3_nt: TGTGCCAGCAGCCAATATTATAGTCCTAGTGTGACAGATACGCAGTATTTT

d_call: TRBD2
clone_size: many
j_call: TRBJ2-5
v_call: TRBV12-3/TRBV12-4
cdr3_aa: CASSGLAGGNQETQYF
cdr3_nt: TGTGCCAGCAGTGGATTAGCGGGGGGAAACCAAGAGACCCAGTACTTC

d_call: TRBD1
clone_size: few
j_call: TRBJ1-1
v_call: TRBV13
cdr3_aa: CASSITINRGSNTEAFF
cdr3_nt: TGTGCCAGCAGTATCACAATTAACAGGGGGAGTAACACTGAAGCTTTCTTT

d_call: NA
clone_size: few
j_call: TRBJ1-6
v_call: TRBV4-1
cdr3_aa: CASSQPGTGTSNSPLHF
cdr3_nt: TGCGCCAGCAGCCAACCTGGTACAGGGACCTCTAATTCACCCCTCCACTTT

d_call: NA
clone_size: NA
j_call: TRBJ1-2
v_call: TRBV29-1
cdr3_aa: CSVEAGNYGYTF
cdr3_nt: TGCAGCGTTGAGGCAGGAAACTATGGCTACACCTTC

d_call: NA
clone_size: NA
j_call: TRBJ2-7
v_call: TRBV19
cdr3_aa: CASSIYTSELGYEQYF
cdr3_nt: TGTGCCAGTAGTATTTACACCTCGGAATTAGGCTACGAGCAGTACTTC

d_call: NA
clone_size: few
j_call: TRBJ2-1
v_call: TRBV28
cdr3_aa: CASSLRGMVDNEQFF
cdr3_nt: TGTGCCAGCAGTTTAAGGGGAATGGTGGATAATGAGCAGTTCTTC

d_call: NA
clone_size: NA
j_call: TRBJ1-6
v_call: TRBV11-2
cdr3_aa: CASSLSGSTNSPLHF
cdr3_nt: TGTGCCAGCAGCTTAAGTGGGTCTACCAATTCACCCCTCCACTTT

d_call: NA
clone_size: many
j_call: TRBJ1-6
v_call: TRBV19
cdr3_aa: CASSIRLEWISAPLHF
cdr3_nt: TGTGCCAGTAGTATTCGGCTAGAGTGGATTTCGGCACCCCTCCACTTT

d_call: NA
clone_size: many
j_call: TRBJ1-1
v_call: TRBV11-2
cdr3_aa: CASSLRGAGGLLSTEAFF
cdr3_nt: TGTGCCAGCAGCTTAAGGGGGGCTGGGGGCCTCCTTAGCACTGAAGCTTTCTTT

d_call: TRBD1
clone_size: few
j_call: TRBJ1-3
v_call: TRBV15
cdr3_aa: CATSKGTDSGNTIYF
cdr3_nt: TGTGCCACCAGCAAAGGGACAGACTCTGGAAACACCATATATTTT

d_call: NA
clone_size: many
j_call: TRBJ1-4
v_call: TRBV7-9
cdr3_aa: CASSLGGDANEKLFF
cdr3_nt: TGTGCCAGCAGTTTGGGAGGGGACGCTAATGAAAAACTGTTTTTT

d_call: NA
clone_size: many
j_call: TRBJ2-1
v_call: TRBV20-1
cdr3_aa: CSARGVWEGVNNEQFF
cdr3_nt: TGCAGTGCTAGGGGGGTGTGGGAAGGGGTGAACAATGAGCAGTTCTTC

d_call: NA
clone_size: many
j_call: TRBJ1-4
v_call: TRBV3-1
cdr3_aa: CASSQVGEKLFF
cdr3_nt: TGTGCCAGCAGCCAGGTCGGTGAAAAACTGTTTTTT

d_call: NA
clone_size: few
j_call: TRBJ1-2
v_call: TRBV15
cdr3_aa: CATSPWTDANYGYTF
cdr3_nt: TGTGCCACCAGCCCCTGGACGGATGCTAACTATGGCTACACCTTC

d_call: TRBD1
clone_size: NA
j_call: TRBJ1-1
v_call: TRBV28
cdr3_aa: CASRNTGDRAFF
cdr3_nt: TGTGCCAGCAGGAACACAGGGGATCGAGCTTTCTTT

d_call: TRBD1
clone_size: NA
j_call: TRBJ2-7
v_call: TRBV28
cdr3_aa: CASSFDRAYSYEQYF
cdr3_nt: TGTGCCAGCAGTTTTGACAGGGCTTACTCCTACGAGCAGTACTTC

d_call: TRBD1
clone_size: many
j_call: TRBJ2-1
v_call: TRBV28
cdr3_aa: CASSLGRQGAYNEQFF
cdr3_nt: TGTGCCAGCAGTTTAGGTAGACAGGGGGCCTACAATGAGCAGTTCTTC

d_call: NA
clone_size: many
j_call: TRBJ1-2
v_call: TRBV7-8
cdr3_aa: CASSLVRRSGYTF
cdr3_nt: TGTGCCAGCAGCTTAGTTCGTCGGAGTGGCTACACCTTC

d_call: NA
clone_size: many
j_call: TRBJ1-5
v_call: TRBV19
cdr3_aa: CASSTAGGEYQPQHF
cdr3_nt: TGTGCCAGTAGCACCGCGGGGGGAGAATACCAGCCCCAGCATTTT

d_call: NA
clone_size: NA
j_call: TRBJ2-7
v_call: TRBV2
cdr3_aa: CASSLGAIYEQYF
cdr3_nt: TGTGCCAGCTCCCTAGGGGCTATATACGAGCAGTACTTC

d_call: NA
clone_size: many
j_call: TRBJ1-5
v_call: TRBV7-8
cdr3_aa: CASSPHRANQPQHF
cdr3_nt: TGTGCCAGCAGCCCTCACAGAGCCAATCAGCCCCAGCATTTT

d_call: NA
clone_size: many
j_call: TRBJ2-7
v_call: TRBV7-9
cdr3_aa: CASSSRTATYEQYF
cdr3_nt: TGTGCCAGCAGCTCGCGGACAGCAACCTACGAGCAGTACTTC

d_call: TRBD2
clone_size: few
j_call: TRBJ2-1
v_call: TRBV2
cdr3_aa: CASSRKGLAGASTPYNEQFF
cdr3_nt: TGTGCCAGCAGCCGAAAGGGACTAGCGGGAGCTAGTACGCCCTACAATGAGCAGTTCTTC

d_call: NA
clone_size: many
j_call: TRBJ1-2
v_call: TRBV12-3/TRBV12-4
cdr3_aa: CASRLGLGYTF
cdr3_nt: TGTGCCAGCCGGTTGGGACTTGGTTACACCTTC

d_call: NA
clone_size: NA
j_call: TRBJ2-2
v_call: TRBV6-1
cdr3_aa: CASSRDRSAGELFF
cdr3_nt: TGTGCCAGCAGCCGAGACAGGTCGGCCGGGGAGCTGTTTTTT